The 27 T cell receptor beta chains listed next were all sequenced from one sample in a study of beta chain features in type 1 diabetes (dated by TCRdb to 2016 to 2018). What the research found in general, with its limitations: A moderate but significant shortening of TCRB CDR3 length was observed in type 1 diabetes patients in all four CD4+ subsets.

Library method: the immunoSEQ multiplex PCR assay. The High Capacity cDNA Reverse Transcription Kit was used to reverse transcribe all of the isolated RNA, meaning that expressed TCRB transcripts were what got sequenced. Held by TCRdb, this immuneACCESS table contains in-frame sequences only and omits some clones. Under half of the omission traces to an unresolved V gene where checked; the cause of the rest is unknown. Here the sample has about 150,000 clones; about a tenth occur a single time. Roughly 0.5% of the sample rests with the top ten. These receptors' antigens are unknown. The sequencing input was central memory CD4+ T cells from blood. The receptors here all came from a young man with type 1 diabetes.

There are a few counts of this clone. V usage is TRBV19 and J usage is TRBJ1-1, with TRBD1 matching 10 bases. CDR1 is LNHDA, CDR2 SQIVND, per germline (reference sequence). V gave up 3 bases and J gave up 5 bases; unmatched junction bases: 6. The CDR3 spans 15 residues. CDR3: CASSIPGTGVTEAFF. The CDR3, as DNA: TGTGCCAGTAGTATCCCCGGGACAGGGGTTACTGAAGCTTTCTTT.

The chain is built from TRBV27 and TRBJ1-4; tentatively, D is TRBD1 (5 bases). Germline CDR1 reads MNHEY; CDR2 reads SMNVEV (reference sequence). CDR3 length: 13 amino acids. V was shortened by 5 bases and J by 10 bases, with 14 bases between the two germline ends. This CDR3 reads CASSLQRGGKLFF. CDR3 sequence (DNA): TGTGCCAGCAGTCTGCAAAGGGGCGGAAAACTGTTTTTT.

The chain recombines TRBV15 with TRBJ1-4, with 8 bases that match TRBD1. This CDR3 contains 14 residues. Per the germline V gene, CDR1 is LNHNV and CDR2 is YYDKDF (reference sequence). V lost 4 bases to trimming and J lost 7 bases; unmatched junction nucleotides: 5. The CDR3 spells CATSTRTGSEKLFF. The CDR3 bases are TGTGCCACCAGCACACGGACAGGGAGTGAAAAACTGTTTTTT.

This chain uses TRBV19 with TRBJ2-2; D is unresolved. V gave up 5 bases and J gave up 2 bases, with 9 bases separating them. In germline, CDR1 is LNHDA, CDR2 SQIVND (reference sequence). The CDR3 length is 14 residues. DNA for the CDR3: TGTGCCAGTAGTCCTTCGGTTAACACCGGGGAGCTGTTTTTT. Translated, it gives CASSPSVNTGELFF. The variable domain in full, completed from reference TRBV19 and TRBJ2-2, reads DGGITQSPKYLFRKEGQNVTLSCEQNLNHDAMYWYRQDPGQGLRLIYYSQIVNDFQKGDIAEGYSVSREKKESFPLTVTSAQKNPTAFYLCASSPSVNTGELFFGEGSRLTVL.

This clone was detected only a few times. V is TRBV12-5 and J is TRBJ2-6; D is uncertain. There are 15 residues in the CDR3. V was pared by 1 base and J by 0 bases, with 4 bases between. The germline V gene encodes CDR1 LGHNT and CDR2 FRNRAP. Written as DNA, the CDR3 is TGTGCTAGTGGTTTGGGAGACTCTGGGGCCAACGTCCTGACTTTC. Protein sequence: CASGLGDSGANVLTF.

The chain uses TRBV18 and TRBJ2-5; the D is unclear. Germline loops: CDR1 KGHSH, CDR2 LQKENI. CDR3 length: 15 residues. Trimming pared 0 bases from V and 1 base from J, leaving 9 bases between. The CDR3 sequence: CASSPPRHSQETQYF. In nucleotides, the CDR3 is TGTGCCAGCTCACCACCGAGGCATTCCCAAGAGACCCAGTACTTC.

J is TRBJ2-1 and V is TRBV5-1; 14 bases are shared with TRBD2. After removal of 3 bases from V and 13 bases from J, the junction contained 9 bases not matched to a gene. Germline CDR1 is SGHRS and CDR2 is YFSETQ. CDR3 length equals 15 residues. CDR3 sequence (DNA): TGCGCCAGCAGCTCGGGAGGGACTAGCGGGGGAATTCAGTTCTTC. Translated, it gives CASSSGGTSGGIQFF.

The chain has TRBV7-9 and TRBJ2-1; TRBD2 agrees at 10 bases. J lost 0 bases, V lost 5 bases, and 4 bases had no gene match. The CDR3 extends over 16 amino acids. Germline V lookup: CDR1 SEHNR, CDR2 FQNEAQ (reference sequence). In DNA, the CDR3 is TGTGCCAGCAGCCCGGGACTAGCGAGCTCCTACAATGAGCAGTTCTTC. Translated: CASSPGLASSYNEQFF.

The table lists this clone with a few counts. V is TRBV5-5 and J is TRBJ2-3; 12 bases align to TRBD2. With 4 bases clipped from V and 4 bases from J, the junction kept 4 bases outside the gene matches. This CDR3 is 15 amino acids long. From germline, CDR1 is SGHKS and CDR2 YYEKEE (reference sequence). CDR3: CASSATSGSPDTQYF. The CDR3 coding sequence is TGTGCCAGCAGCGCGACTAGCGGGAGCCCAGATACGCAGTATTTT. Variable domain in full (rest from reference TRBV5-5 and TRBJ2-3): DAGVTQSPTHLIKTRGQQVTLRCSPISGHKSVSWYQQVLGQGPQFIFQYYEKEERGRGNFPDRFSARQFPNYSSELNVNALLLGDSALYLCASSATSGSPDTQYFGPGTRLTVL.

This clone was seen ten or more times. The chain has TRBV18 and TRBJ1-2; tentative D call: TRBD1 (6 bases). Trimming stripped 3 bases from V and 2 bases from J, with 13 bases between. The germline gives CDR1 KGHSH, CDR2 LQKENI. The CDR3 extends over 15 amino acids. CDR3 loop: CASSPVLDRNYGYTF. DNA for the CDR3: TGTGCCAGCTCACCCGTGTTAGACAGGAACTATGGCTACACCTTC.

The chain employs TRBV5-1 and TRBJ2-7, with TRBD2 matching over 8 bases. The V and J ends lost 4 bases and 0 bases, in that order; junction bases with no gene match: 15. The CDR3 extends over 18 amino acids. The V gene's germline CDR1 is SGHRS and CDR2 YFSETQ. The CDR3: CASSRGTVGTRVSYEQYF. For the CDR3, the DNA is TGCGCCAGCAGCCGTGGGACTGTGGGGACTAGGGTCTCCTACGAGCAGTACTTC.

The chain joins TRBV11-1 to TRBJ2-1, with D perhaps matching TRBD2 (6 bases). The CDR3 contains 15 residues. Trimming pared 1 base from V and 5 bases from J, leaving 12 bases between. Germline V gives CDR1 SGHAT, CDR2 FQDESV (reference sequence). This CDR3 reads CASSLGLWGDNEQFF. The CDR3 coding sequence is TGTGCCAGCAGCTTAGGTCTTTGGGGGGACAATGAGCAGTTCTTC.

The DNA for the CDR3 is TGTGCCAGCAGCTTACACCGCTCTGGAAACACCATATATTTT. Amino acids: CASSLHRSGNTIYF. This chain joins TRBV6-5 and TRBJ1-3; D uncertain. The CDR3 is 14 residues long. Trimming shortened V by 6 bases and J by 0 bases, and 9 bases separated the two germline ends. The germline CDR1 and CDR2 sequences are MNHEY and SVGAGI.

The chain recombines TRBV19 with TRBJ2-7, with 8 nucleotides matching TRBD2. CDR1 and CDR2 from the germline V gene are LNHDA and SQIVND (reference sequence). Trimming cost V 6 bases and J 4 bases; bases outside gene matches: 11. The CDR3 is 15 amino acids. This CDR3 is CASSFRWASGYEQYF. CDR3 coding DNA: TGTGCCAGTAGCTTTCGTTGGGCTAGCGGGTACGAGCAGTACTTC.

This clone was counted only a few times. The chain couples TRBV12-5 to TRBJ2-2; 8 nucleotides match TRBD2. V was clipped by 5 bases and J by 7 bases; unmatched bases: 9. Germline V gives CDR1 LGHNT, CDR2 FRNRAP. The CDR3 consists of 15 residues. The CDR3 DNA follows: TGTGCTAGTGGTCCGGGCGGGGGGCGCTTCGGGGAGCTGTTTTTT. This sequence encodes CASGPGGGRFGELFF.

In this sample, this clone turned up a few times. The chain recombines TRBV7-2 with TRBJ2-5; 11 bases map to TRBD2. Germline CDR1 reads SGHTA; CDR2 reads FQGNSA. The CDR3 contains 14 residues. J was trimmed by 5 bases and V by 3 bases; bases with no gene match: 2. The CDR3 nucleotides read TGTGCCAGCAGCTTGACTAGCGGGAAGGAGACCCAGTACTTC. Its translation: CASSLTSGKETQYF.

The CDR3 reads CASSSLAGGSNEQFF. CDR3 coding DNA: TGTGCCAGCAGTTCACTAGCGGGAGGGAGCAATGAGCAGTTCTTC. The chain uses TRBV6-1 and TRBJ2-1, with 13 bases lining up with TRBD2. The V gene's germline CDR1 is MNHNS and CDR2 SASEGT. The CDR3 spans 15 residues. The junction had 4 bases not matched to a gene; V was cut back by 5 bases and J by 6 bases.

This clone appeared a few times. The chain uses TRBV28 and TRBJ2-3; perhaps TRBD2 as D (6 bases). Trimming cost V 3 bases and J 2 bases, with 15 bases left between them. Germline-derived CDR1 and CDR2 are MDHEN and SYDVKM. CDR3 size: 16 residues. Written as DNA, the CDR3 is TGTGCCAGCAGTTTCATGCCCCTAGCGCCCACAGATACGCAGTATTTT. Translation: CASSFMPLAPTDTQYF.

The chain couples TRBV5-6 to TRBJ1-1; tentatively, D is TRBD1 (6 bases). The V gene's germline CDR1 is SGHDT and CDR2 YYEEEE. Trimming cost V 3 bases and J 7 bases, with 16 bases left between them. The CDR3 contains 14 residues. CDR3 amino acids: CASSSTGIGFEAFF. DNA of the CDR3: TGTGCCAGCAGCTCCACAGGGATTGGATTTGAAGCTTTCTTT.

The table lists this clone with a few counts. The chain couples TRBV27 to TRBJ2-5; maybe TRBD2 (6 bases). V was pared by 6 bases and J by 4 bases, with 9 bases between. The CDR3 sequence is 12 residues long. Looked up from germline, CDR1 is MNHEY and CDR2 is SMNVEV (reference sequence). The CDR3, as DNA: TGTGCCAGCAGCCGAGCGGGAGAGACCCAGTACTTC. It is translated as CASSRAGETQYF.

This clone turned up a few times. The rearrangement uses TRBV4-2 and TRBJ2-3, with 7 positions matching TRBD2. The CDR3 extends over 16 amino acids. J lost 0 bases, V lost 0 bases, and 3 bases had no gene match. Germline assignment: CDR1 LGHNA and CDR2 YNFKEQ. CDR3 sequence (DNA): TGTGCCAGCAGCCAAGAACTAGCGCCTAGCACAGATACGCAGTATTTT. Translated, it gives CASSQELAPSTDTQYF.

This clone was seen only a few times. The V call is TRBV4-2, the J call TRBJ1-1; D is undetermined. The CDR3 has 13 residues. With 1 base removed from V and 3 bases from J, the gap between germline ends came to 6 bases. Germline values: CDR1 LGHNA, CDR2 YNFKEQ. The CDR3 here is CASSQVGDTEAFF. CDR3 bases: TGTGCCAGCAGCCAAGTCGGGGACACTGAAGCTTTCTTT.

This clone was observed at least ten times. The CDR3 sequence: CASSGTGDTGELFF. The CDR3 DNA follows: TGCGCCAGTTCCGGGACAGGGGACACCGGGGAGCTGTTTTTT. V usage is TRBV5-1 and J usage is TRBJ2-2, with TRBD1 matching over 10 bases. Germline CDR1 SGHRS, CDR2 YFSETQ. V lost 8 bases, J lost 3 bases, and 4 bases stayed unmatched. The CDR3 has 14 residues.

This clone was detected only once. The chain links TRBV5-6 to TRBJ2-7; the match to TRBD2 covers 10 bases. The CDR3 is made up of 18 amino acids. Losses at the gene ends were 1 base for V and 2 bases for J; bases not matched to a gene: 12. From germline, CDR1 is SGHDT and CDR2 YYEEEE. The CDR3 loop is CASSLFPAASGGTYEQYF. CDR3 nucleotide sequence: TGTGCCAGCAGCTTGTTCCCCGCGGCTAGCGGGGGAACCTACGAGCAGTACTTC.

The chain is built from TRBV11-2 and TRBJ2-2; 7 bases are shared with TRBD1. Germline-derived CDR1 and CDR2 are SGHAT and FQNNGV. CDR3 length: 15 residues. V lost 3 bases to trimming and J lost 3 bases; unmatched junction nucleotides: 4. The CDR3 bases are TGTGCCAGCAGCTTTGGCAGGGGGTACACCGGGGAGCTGTTTTTT. Amino acid sequence: CASSFGRGYTGELFF.

This clone has more than one count but fewer than ten. J is TRBJ2-7 and V is TRBV6-5; D perhaps matches TRBD2 (6 bases). Germline lookup yields CDR1 MNHEY and CDR2 SVGAGI. V was pared by 6 bases and J by 0 bases, with 15 bases between. The CDR3 runs 15 residues. Written as DNA, the CDR3 is TGTGCCAGCAGACTGGGACTGGGTAGCTCCTACGAGCAGTACTTC. Protein product: CASRLGLGSSYEQYF.

In its sample, this clone was seen a few times. The chain is built from TRBV7-2 and TRBJ2-1; 8 bases match TRBD2. Losses at the gene ends were 1 base for V and 6 bases for J; bases not matched to a gene: 8. Looked up from germline, CDR1 is SGHTA and CDR2 is FQGNSA. The CDR3 covers 16 residues. For the CDR3, the DNA is TGTGCCAGCAGCTTAGGGGGGACTAGTATTTCCAATGAGCAGTTCTTC. Translating it yields CASSLGGTSISNEQFF. Drawing the rest from reference TRBV7-2 and TRBJ2-1, the complete variable domain is GAGVSQSPSNKVTEKGKDVELRCDPISGHTALYWYRQSLGQGLEFLIYFQGNSAPDKSGLPSDRFSAERTGGSVSTLTIQRTQQEDSAVYLCASSLGGTSISNEQFFGPGTRLTVL.